The 26 T cell receptor beta chains below come from one sample, sequenced in a study of T cell responses to AZD1222 COVID-19 vaccine. Only in-frame clones appear in the TCRdb table, and some are missing; sequencing was by immunoSEQ multiplex PCR. Of around 61,000 clones detected, 80% to 90% appear once; the ten largest clones hold about 14%. The sequenced sample was peripheral blood, obtained on day 0 of AZD1222 vaccination. The receptors come from an adult in good health.

The CDR3 DNA sequence: TGTGCCAGCAAAACGGGGGACAGGGTGAATGAGCAGTTCTTC. Translation: CASKTGDRVNEQFF. The V call is TRBV5-4, the J call TRBJ2-1; 9 bases agree with TRBD1. Germline V gives CDR1 SGHNT, CDR2 YYREEE (reference sequence). V dropped 6 bases and J dropped 7; count of bases not matched to a gene: 8. The CDR3 covers 14 residues.

The CDR3 nucleotides read TGTGCCAGCAGTTTGGGTAGGTCAAACGTAGACCTGGAGACCCAGTACTTC. Protein product: CASSLGRSNVDLETQYF. This chain links TRBV27 with TRBJ2-5; D call uncertain. The CDR3 covers 17 residues. V was clipped by 3 bases and J by 5 bases, with 22 bases between them. In germline, CDR1 is MNHEY, CDR2 SMNVEV (reference sequence).

The rearrangement uses TRBV5-1 and TRBJ2-5; the D is unclear. Trimming removed 0 bases from V and 0 bases from J, with 3 bases in between. CDR1 is SGHRS, CDR2 YFSETQ, per germline. The CDR3 length is 13 residues. CDR3 sequence: CASSLGYQETQYF. Here the CDR3 DNA reads TGCGCCAGCAGCTTGGGTTACCAAGAGACCCAGTACTTC.

CDR3 amino acids: CASSTAEATSYNEQFF. As DNA, the CDR3 is TGTGCCAGTAGTACCGCCGAGGCGACATCCTACAATGAGCAGTTCTTC. The genes are TRBV19 and TRBJ2-1; D call uncertain. Germline lookup yields CDR1 LNHDA and CDR2 SQIVND (reference sequence). Trimming left V 4 bases short and J 1 base short, with 14 bases between. The CDR3 totals 16 residues.

J is TRBJ1-5 and V is TRBV28, with 8 bases that match TRBD1. There are 17 residues in the CDR3. The germline V gene encodes CDR1 MDHEN and CDR2 SYDVKM. Germline trimming cut 3 bases from V and 1 base from J; bases unmatched to any gene: 8. DNA of the CDR3: TGTGCCAGCAGTTTCCCTTTGGGACAGGCGAGCAATCAGCCCCAGCATTTT. This gives the protein CASSFPLGQASNQPQHF.

The chain recombines TRBV6-2 or TRBV6-3 with TRBJ2-1; D may be TRBD2 (5 bases). The CDR3 is made up of 14 amino acids. Germline CDR1 is MNHEY and CDR2 is SVGEGT. Trimming left V 4 bases short and J 1 base short, with 8 bases between. CDR3 in amino acids: CASSSTKSYNEQFF. Written as DNA, the CDR3 is TGTGCCAGCAGTTCGACTAAGTCCTACAATGAGCAGTTCTTC.

CDR3 sequence: CASSPAGYTGELFF. CDR3 sequence (DNA): TGTGCCAGCAGTCCCGCAGGGTACACCGGGGAGCTGTTTTTT. The chain recombines TRBV28 with TRBJ2-2; D is possibly TRBD1 (5 bases). Germline CDR1 reads MDHEN; CDR2 reads SYDVKM. The CDR3 is 14 amino acids. Between the trimmed V and J ends, which lost 5 bases and 3 bases, there was a span of 10 bases.

The J gene is TRBJ1-1, the V gene TRBV4-2, with D perhaps TRBD1 (6 bases). CDR3 length: 12 residues. V was trimmed by 4 bases and J by 7 bases, leaving 10 bases between them. CDR1 and CDR2 (germline): LGHNA, YNFKEQ. CDR3 in DNA: TGTGCCAGCAGCCTCGGACAGATTGAAGCTTTCTTT. Its translation is CASSLGQIEAFF.

The chain's CDR3 is CASSLVGGYTF. The CDR3 region has the DNA TGTGCCAGCAGCTTGGTAGGGGGCTACACCTTC. The chain carries TRBV5-6 and TRBJ1-2, with D unclear. This CDR3 is 11 amino acids long. Germline V lookup: CDR1 SGHDT, CDR2 YYEEEE. The germline V and J ends were trimmed by 0 bases and 8 bases, with 5 bases remaining between them. Together with reference TRBV5-6 and TRBJ1-2, the CDR3 gives the full variable domain: DAGVTQSPTHLIKTRGQQVTLRCSPKSGHDTVSWYQQALGQGPQFIFQYYEEEERQRGNFPDRFSGHQFPNYSSELNVNALLLGDSALYLCASSLVGGYTFGSGTRLTVV.

The J gene is TRBJ1-3, the V gene TRBV7-3; a possible D gene is TRBD1 (6 bases). CDR3 length: 14 amino acids. Trimming left V 5 bases short and J 1 base short, with 9 bases between. CDR1 and CDR2 (germline): SGHTA, FQGTGA. This CDR3 is CASSPQGSGNTIYF. The CDR3 DNA is TGTGCCAGCAGCCCCCAGGGGTCTGGAAACACCATATATTTT.

This clone has a single count. This sequence joins TRBV12-3 or TRBV12-4 and TRBJ1-1; D perhaps matches TRBD1 (5 bases). Trimming removed 7 bases at V and 1 base at J, with 10 bases between. The CDR3 totals 13 residues. The CDR3 sequence: CASIKQANTEAFF. The CDR3 nucleotides are TGTGCCAGCATCAAACAGGCGAACACTGAAGCTTTCTTT.

The chain has TRBV5-5 and TRBJ2-5; 7 bases match TRBD1. After removal of 0 bases from V and 5 bases from J, the junction contained 10 bases not matched to a gene. The CDR3 length is 16 residues. Germline V gene sequence: CDR1 SGHKS, CDR2 YYEKEE (reference sequence). CDR3 bases: TGTGCCAGCAGCTTGGCCCGCCGACAGGGCTGGGAGACCCAGTACTTC. The encoded protein is CASSLARRQGWETQYF. The full variable domain, rest sourced from reference TRBV5-5 and TRBJ2-5, is DAGVTQSPTHLIKTRGQQVTLRCSPISGHKSVSWYQQVLGQGPQFIFQYYEKEERGRGNFPDRFSARQFPNYSSELNVNALLLGDSALYLCASSLARRQGWETQYFGPGTRLLVL.

This clone was found once. The chain links TRBV9 to TRBJ1-3; possibly TRBD1 for D (5 bases). V lost 0 bases and J 0 bases, leaving 13 bases between the germline ends. This CDR3 has 17 amino acids. Germline-derived CDR1 and CDR2 are SGDLS and YYNGEE. The CDR3 is CASSVGPDSLSGNTIYF. Written as DNA, the CDR3 is TGTGCCAGCAGCGTAGGGCCCGACAGCCTCTCTGGAAACACCATATATTTT.

The chain links TRBV29-1 to TRBJ2-1, with 9 nucleotides matching TRBD1. The ends lost 1 base at V and 7 bases at J; junction bases unmatched: 14. CDR3 size: 17 residues. Germline V CDR1 and CDR2: SQVTM, ANQGSEA. In DNA, the CDR3 is TGCAGCGTTGAAGGAAGCCGGACAGGGGAATTCGGGAATGAGCAGTTCTTC. Translating gives CSVEGSRTGEFGNEQFF.

The chain combines TRBV28 with TRBJ2-1; TRBD1 matches 7 bases. This CDR3 comprises 12 residues. Germline CDR1 and CDR2: MDHEN and SYDVKM. Trimming at V came to 5 bases and at J to 9 bases, leaving 4 bases not matched to a gene. DNA for the CDR3: TGTGCCAGCAGTATACAGGGGAGTGAGCAGTTCTTC. Translation: CASSIQGSEQFF.

The chain uses TRBV10-3 and TRBJ2-7, with a weak D call TRBD1 (6 bases). Germline V gene lookup returns CDR1 ENHRY and CDR2 SYGVKD. CDR3 size: 16 residues. Trimming removed 6 bases from V and 0 bases from J, with 18 bases in between. The CDR3 sequence is CAISSPGTFNSYEQYF. The CDR3 bases are TGTGCCATCAGCAGTCCCGGGACATTTAACTCCTACGAGCAGTACTTC.

The V gene is TRBV5-1, the J gene TRBJ2-5, with 9 bases fitting TRBD1. Germline-derived CDR1 and CDR2 are SGHRS and YFSETQ. V was clipped by 7 bases and J by 5 bases; unmatched bases: 15. This CDR3 region has 16 residues. The CDR3 spells CASAATGTGMSETQYF. Written as DNA, the CDR3 is TGCGCCAGCGCAGCCACAGGGACAGGGATGTCGGAGACCCAGTACTTC.

V is TRBV6-1 and J is TRBJ2-5; D might be TRBD2 (6 bases). The CDR3 has 15 residues. The germline V gene encodes CDR1 MNHNS and CDR2 SASEGT. The V and J ends lost 1 base and 9 bases respectively, with 18 bases between them. The DNA for the CDR3 is TGTGCCAGCAGTGAAGGAGTGTACAGACTAGGTTCCCAGTACTTC. It yields the protein CASSEGVYRLGSQYF.

The V gene is TRBV28, the J gene TRBJ1-5, with D perhaps TRBD1 (5 bases). V gave up 5 bases and J gave up 0 bases, with 11 bases separating them. Germline V gene data show CDR1 as MDHEN and CDR2 as SYDVKM. The length of the CDR3 is 15 residues. DNA of the CDR3: TGTGCCAGCAGTCTTTGGGGCGTTAGCAATCAGCCCCAGCATTTT. Its translation is CASSLWGVSNQPQHF.

The chain couples TRBV2 to TRBJ2-2; D is ambiguous. Per the germline V gene, CDR1 is SNHLY and CDR2 is FYNNEI. Trimming removed 7 bases from V and 1 base from J, with 7 bases in between. The length of the CDR3 is 13 residues. The CDR3 loop reads CASMARNTGELFF. In nucleotides, the CDR3 is TGTGCCAGCATGGCTCGGAACACCGGGGAGCTGTTTTTT. The complete variable domain, with remaining parts taken from reference TRBV2 and TRBJ2-2, reads EPEVTQTPSHQVTQMGQEVILRCVPISNHLYFYWYRQILGQKVEFLVSFYNNEISEKSEIFDDQFSVERPDGSNFTLKIRSTKLEDSAMYFCASMARNTGELFFGEGSRLTVL.

The chain's CDR3 is CASSPSGTRSSYEQYF. CDR3 nucleotide sequence: TGTGCCAGCTCACCTTCCGGGACACGGAGCTCCTACGAGCAGTACTTC. V gene TRBV18 combines with J gene TRBJ2-7; D possibly corresponds to TRBD1 (6 bases). From germline, CDR1 is KGHSH and CDR2 LQKENI. The CDR3 loop spans 16 amino acids. The V end lost 3 bases, the J end lost 0 bases, and 15 bases lay between the germline ends.

The rearrangement links TRBV11-2 to TRBJ2-1; no firm D call. Looked up from germline, CDR1 is SGHAT and CDR2 is FQNNGV. The CDR3 is 16 residues long. Trimming left V 0 bases short and J 6 bases short, with 15 bases between. CDR3 bases: TGTGCCAGCAGCTTAGATCGGCAGGCCTGGGGCAATGAGCAGTTCTTC. Translation gives CASSLDRQAWGNEQFF.

The chain employs TRBV2 and TRBJ2-7; D remains ambiguous. CDR1 is SNHLY, CDR2 FYNNEI, per germline. This CDR3 spans 14 amino acids. V lost 4 bases and J 6 bases, leaving 16 bases between the germline ends. CDR3 protein: CASSADERGSEQYF. As DNA, the CDR3 is TGTGCCAGCAGTGCGGACGAGCGTGGGTCCGAGCAGTACTTC.

This chain connects TRBV29-1 to TRBJ1-4, with D maybe TRBD1 (5 bases). This CDR3 is 13 amino acids long. Germline V CDR1 and CDR2: SQVTM, ANQGSEA. V was shortened by 6 bases and J by 8 bases, with 16 bases between the two germline ends. The CDR3 is CSVLSGVGEKLFF. CDR3 DNA: TGCAGCGTCTTATCGGGGGTCGGGGAAAAACTGTTTTTT.

This clone was seen more than once but under ten times. The chain couples TRBV28 to TRBJ1-2; D is undetermined. Germline CDR1 MDHEN, CDR2 SYDVKM. V was shortened by 1 base and J by 5 bases, with 11 bases between the two germline ends. The CDR3 totals 14 residues. The CDR3 nucleotides are TGTGCCAGCAGTTTATTCCGCAGATTTTATGGCTACACCTTC. It translates to CASSLFRRFYGYTF.

The V gene is TRBV28, the J gene TRBJ1-4; TRBD1 might be the D (6 bases). This CDR3 has 16 residues. With 3 bases removed from V and 8 bases from J, the gap between germline ends came to 19 bases. CDR1 and CDR2 (germline): MDHEN, SYDVKM. CDR3 sequence: CASSFIGRQDEEKLFF. CDR3 nucleotide sequence: TGTGCCAGCAGTTTTATCGGGCGACAGGATGAAGAAAAACTGTTTTTT. Full variable domain (rest looked up from reference TRBV28 and TRBJ1-4): DVKVTQSSRYLVKRTGEKVFLECVQDMDHENMFWYRQDPGLGLRLIYFSYDVKMKEKGDIPEGYSVSREKKERFSLILESASTNQTSMYLCASSFIGRQDEEKLFFGSGTQLSVL.